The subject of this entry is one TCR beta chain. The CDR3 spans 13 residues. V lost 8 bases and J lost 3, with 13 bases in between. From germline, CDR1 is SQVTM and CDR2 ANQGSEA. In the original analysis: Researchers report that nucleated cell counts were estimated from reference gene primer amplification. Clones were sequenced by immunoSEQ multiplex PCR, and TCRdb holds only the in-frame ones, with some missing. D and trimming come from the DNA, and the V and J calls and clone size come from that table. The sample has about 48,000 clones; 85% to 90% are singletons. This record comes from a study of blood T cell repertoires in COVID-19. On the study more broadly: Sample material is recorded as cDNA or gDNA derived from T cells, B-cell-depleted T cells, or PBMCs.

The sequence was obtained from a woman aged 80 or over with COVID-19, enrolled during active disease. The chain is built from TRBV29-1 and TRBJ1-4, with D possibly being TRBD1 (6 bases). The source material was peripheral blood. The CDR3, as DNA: TGCAGCTACCTACAGGGCCCTAATGAAAAACTGTTTTTT. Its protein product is CSYLQGPNEKLFF.